This passage covers 24 T cell receptor beta chains from one sample sequenced in a study of T cell responses to AZD1222 COVID-19 vaccine. Data came from immunoSEQ multiplex PCR; TCRdb stores just in-frame clones and leaves some out. The sample contains around 81,000 clones, roughly 82% of which appear only once. Sequences were derived from peripheral blood, sampled on day 0 of AZD1222 vaccination. These receptor sequences come from an adult in good health.

The chain uses TRBV29-1 and TRBJ1-2; TRBD1 matches 9 bases. Germline V gives CDR1 SQVTM, CDR2 ANQGSEA. This CDR3 comprises 13 residues. With 3 bases clipped from V and 8 bases from J, the junction kept 7 bases outside the gene matches. CDR3 amino acids: CSVDPGQGGGYTF. CDR3 DNA sequence: TGCAGCGTTGACCCGGGACAGGGAGGCGGCTACACCTTC.

The V call is TRBV7-2, the J call TRBJ1-2; 9 nucleotides align to TRBD1. V lost 3 bases, J lost 6 bases, and 8 bases stayed unmatched. The CDR3 totals 15 residues. Per the germline V gene, CDR1 is SGHTA and CDR2 is FQGNSA. CDR3: CASSFNPGQGHGYTF. As DNA, the CDR3 is TGTGCCAGCAGCTTTAACCCGGGACAGGGCCATGGCTACACCTTC.

A few counts support this clone. This chain uses TRBV5-1 with TRBJ1-1, with 7 bases lining up with TRBD1. The CDR3 is made up of 15 amino acids. After removal of 3 bases from V and 12 bases from J, the junction contained 17 bases not matched to a gene. Germline V gene lookup returns CDR1 SGHRS and CDR2 YFSETQ. CDR3 in DNA: TGCGCCAGCAGCTCGTGGACCACCGGGACAGAAGAATCTTTCTTT. Amino acids: CASSSWTTGTEESFF.

As regards this clone: This likely comes from a read error, as the CDR3 has no conserved phenylalanine or tryptophan at its end. It is unclear where the CDR3 begins or ends on the DNA, so no DNA is shown, and the CDR3 is as TCRdb lists it. The chain uses TRBV7-2 and TRBJ1-1. Inclusive of both ends, the CDR3 amounts to 10 amino acids. Germline lookup yields CDR1 SGHTA and CDR2 FQGNSA. CDR3 amino acids: CASSPQHGFL.

This chain links TRBV6-2 or TRBV6-3 with TRBJ2-3; 7 positions agree with TRBD1. CDR3 size: 18 residues. J was trimmed by 2 bases and V by 2 bases; bases with no gene match: 13. Per germline, CDR1 MNHEY and CDR2 SVGEGT. For the CDR3, the DNA is TGTGCCAGCAGTTACCAATTATGGACAGGCGAGGACACAGATACGCAGTATTTT. Amino acids: CASSYQLWTGEDTDTQYF.

The chain carries TRBV15 and TRBJ2-7, with D hard to call. Trimming left V 4 bases short and J 2 bases short, with 9 bases between. Germline V lookup: CDR1 LNHNV, CDR2 YYDKDF (reference sequence). The CDR3 runs 13 residues. The CDR3, as DNA: TGTGCCACCAGCATGAGGTCAACCTACGAGCAGTACTTC. It codes for CATSMRSTYEQYF.

The chain uses TRBV5-5 and TRBJ2-5, with 9 bases that match TRBD2. The CDR3 extends over 15 amino acids. Germline CDR1 and CDR2: SGHKS and YYEKEE (reference sequence). Losses at the gene ends were 0 bases for V and 3 bases for J; bases not matched to a gene: 3. CDR3 region: CASSLGLAEKETQYF. CDR3 nucleotides: TGTGCCAGCAGCTTGGGACTAGCGGAGAAAGAGACCCAGTACTTC. The full variable domain, in which reference TRBV5-5 and TRBJ2-5 provide the parts outside the CDR3, is DAGVTQSPTHLIKTRGQQVTLRCSPISGHKSVSWYQQVLGQGPQFIFQYYEKEERGRGNFPDRFSARQFPNYSSELNVNALLLGDSALYLCASSLGLAEKETQYFGPGTRLLVL.

This clone has a single count. This chain uses TRBV29-1 with TRBJ1-3; no clear D. This CDR3 has 16 amino acids. V lost 0 bases and J 0 bases, leaving 12 bases between the germline ends. Germline CDR1 SQVTM, CDR2 ANQGSEA. This CDR3 is CSVEDWMGGSGNTIYF. The CDR3, as DNA: TGCAGCGTTGAAGATTGGATGGGAGGCTCTGGAAACACCATATATTTT.

This chain connects TRBV9 to TRBJ1-2, with 7 bases identical to TRBD1. Looked up from germline, CDR1 is SGDLS and CDR2 is YYNGEE. This CDR3 spans 16 amino acids. J gave up 1 base and V 3 bases, and 9 bases lay outside the gene matches. The CDR3 DNA sequence: TGTGCCAGCAGCGCCCGCGGGACAGCGTTTAACTATGGCTACACCTTC. Its translation is CASSARGTAFNYGYTF.

The chain is built from TRBV7-7 and TRBJ2-6; 12 bases are shared with TRBD2. CDR1 and CDR2 (germline): SSHAT, FNYEAQ (reference sequence). V shed 1 base and J 0 bases; nucleotides not matched to a gene: 7. The CDR3 runs to 20 residues. DNA of the CDR3: TGTGCCAGCAGCTTAGGACTAGCGGGAGATCGGGGCTCTGGGGCCAACGTCCTGACTTTC. Translating gives CASSLGLAGDRGSGANVLTF.

The chain has TRBV24-1 and TRBJ2-5; 8 positions agree with TRBD2. V was pared by 4 bases and J by 5 bases, with 8 bases of the junction left unmatched. The CDR3 is made up of 15 amino acids. Germline CDR1 KGHDR, CDR2 SFDVKD. The CDR3 DNA is TGTGCCACCAGTGAGCCGGGACTAGGAGGGGAGACCCAGTACTTC. The encoded protein is CATSEPGLGGETQYF.

This clone occurred once. The chain recombines TRBV6-6 with TRBJ1-5; weak D call: TRBD1 (5 bases). CDR3 length: 14 amino acids. Germline CDR1 is MNHNY and CDR2 is SVGAGI (reference sequence). Trimming stripped 3 bases from V and 2 bases from J, with 8 bases between. The chain's CDR3 is CASSYGGGNQPQHF. CDR3 nucleotides: TGTGCCAGCAGTTATGGGGGGGGCAATCAGCCCCAGCATTTT.

This clone was counted at least ten times. V and J are TRBV9 and TRBJ2-2; 8 nucleotides align to TRBD2. J was trimmed by 1 base and V by 5 bases; bases with no gene match: 7. The CDR3 covers 16 residues. Looked up from germline, CDR1 is SGDLS and CDR2 is YYNGEE. The CDR3 DNA reads TGTGCCAGCAGTGCCCGGGGGGGGATGAACACCGGGGAGCTGTTTTTT. Translated, it gives CASSARGGMNTGELFF.

This clone was picked up one time. The CDR3 sequence is CASSLGQLASSYNSPLHF. For the CDR3, the DNA is TGTGCCAGCAGCTTAGGCCAGCTCGCGAGCTCCTATAATTCACCCCTCCACTTT. The chain carries TRBV7-2 and TRBJ1-6; no reliable D call. Germline loops: CDR1 SGHTA, CDR2 FQGNSA. The CDR3 sequence is 18 residues long. Trimming removed 1 base at V and 0 bases at J, with 13 bases between.

This clone has more than one count but fewer than ten. The J gene is TRBJ1-4, the V gene TRBV19; no clear D gene. This CDR3 is 15 amino acids long. The V and J ends lost 6 bases and 4 bases respectively, with 15 bases between them. Per the germline V gene, CDR1 is LNHDA and CDR2 is SQIVND (reference sequence). CDR3 in amino acids: CASRNPGEGNEKLFF. The CDR3 nucleotides read TGTGCCAGTAGAAATCCCGGAGAGGGTAATGAAAAACTGTTTTTT.

The chain couples TRBV9 to TRBJ2-7; the match to TRBD1 covers 9 bases. Germline V gene sequence: CDR1 SGDLS, CDR2 YYNGEE. V lost 3 bases to trimming and J lost 3 bases; unmatched junction nucleotides: 4. CDR3 length: 14 residues. The CDR3 here is CASSAGQGGYEQYF. In nucleotides, the CDR3 is TGTGCCAGCAGCGCGGGACAGGGAGGCTACGAGCAGTACTTC.

The sample holds one count of this clone. V gene TRBV6-5 combines with J gene TRBJ2-5; 7 bases are a match to TRBD1. Germline trimming cut 6 bases from V and 7 bases from J; bases unmatched to any gene: 8. This CDR3 has 13 residues. Germline loops: CDR1 MNHEY, CDR2 SVGAGI. CDR3 region: CASSSTGIGTQYF. CDR3 DNA sequence: TGTGCCAGCAGCTCGACAGGGATTGGGACCCAGTACTTC.

This chain joins TRBV5-1 and TRBJ1-4, with D hard to call. CDR3 size: 18 residues. The germline gives CDR1 SGHRS, CDR2 YFSETQ. Between the trimmed V and J ends, which lost 0 bases and 7 bases, there was a span of 22 bases. The CDR3 protein is CASSLAPISSLRGEKLFF. Written as DNA, the CDR3 is TGCGCCAGCAGCTTGGCCCCTATCTCTTCCCTTAGAGGTGAAAAACTGTTTTTT. The variable domain in full, with the rest retrieved from reference TRBV5-1 and TRBJ1-4, is KAGVTQTPRYLIKTRGQQVTLSCSPISGHRSVSWYQQTPGQGLQFLFEYFSETQRNKGNFPGRFSGRQFSNSRSEMNVSTLELGDSALYLCASSLAPISSLRGEKLFFGSGTQLSVL.

This clone was counted between two and nine times. V usage is TRBV5-1 and J usage is TRBJ2-1; D gene unclear. V shed 0 bases and J shed 0 bases, with 7 bases lying between them. Germline-derived CDR1 and CDR2 are SGHRS and YFSETQ. The CDR3 has 15 residues. In DNA, the CDR3 is TGCGCCAGCAGCTTGGGGGGAAACTCCTACAATGAGCAGTTCTTC. Its translation: CASSLGGNSYNEQFF.

This chain connects TRBV6-2 or TRBV6-3 to TRBJ1-2; tentative D call: TRBD1 (5 bases). Trimming removed 5 bases from V and 4 bases from J, with 11 bases in between. Germline lookup yields CDR1 MNHEY and CDR2 SVGEGT. The CDR3 has 13 amino acids. The CDR3 protein is CASSDAGIYGYTF. The CDR3 DNA sequence: TGTGCCAGCAGTGACGCAGGGATCTATGGCTACACCTTC.

This chain uses TRBV9 with TRBJ1-1, with D uncertain. Germline V CDR1 and CDR2: SGDLS, YYNGEE. The V end lost 2 bases, the J end lost 2 bases, and 13 bases lay between the germline ends. This CDR3 region has 15 residues. As DNA, the CDR3 is TGTGCCAGCAGCGTCCGTGGTGGGATCAACACTGAAGCTTTCTTT. Translation gives CASSVRGGINTEAFF.

The chain recombines TRBV5-1 with TRBJ1-1; 8 bases line up with TRBD1. The CDR3 runs to 16 residues. V lost 0 bases to trimming and J lost 1 base; unmatched junction nucleotides: 5. CDR1 SGHRS and CDR2 YFSETQ come from the germline V gene. CDR3 sequence reads: CASSLGRGLGNTEAFF. In DNA, the CDR3 is TGCGCCAGCAGCTTGGGCAGGGGGCTCGGGAACACTGAAGCTTTCTTT.

This rearrangement joins TRBV25-1 to TRBJ2-7; TRBD2 might be the D (6 bases). Trimming shortened V by 2 bases and J by 2 bases, and 16 bases separated the two germline ends. Germline V gives CDR1 MGHDK, CDR2 SYGVNS. The CDR3 is 16 residues long. The CDR3 is CASSEGVAGTPYEQYF. For the CDR3, the DNA is TGTGCCAGCAGTGAAGGGGTGGCGGGGACGCCCTACGAGCAGTACTTC.

This clone was observed a few times. The chain has TRBV9 and TRBJ1-4, with 8 bases aligning to TRBD1. V shed 3 bases and J 7 bases; nucleotides not matched to a gene: 8. The V gene's germline CDR1 is SGDLS and CDR2 YYNGEE. The CDR3 has 15 residues. The CDR3 sequence is CASSAWTGKSEKLFF. The CDR3 DNA follows: TGTGCCAGCAGCGCCTGGACAGGGAAAAGTGAAAAACTGTTTTTT.